Listed below are T cell receptor beta chains from one sample, sequenced in a study of blood T cells in healthy people across ages. TCRdb reanalysed the 5' RACE reads using MiXCR and keeps one entry per CDR3 protein. In the table there are 1.5 million to 2 million distinct CDR3 sequences, around 35% of which are singletons. Sequenced input: blood. Every receptor here comes from a woman in her twenties or thirties in good health. The CDR3 runs from the conserved cysteine through the conserved F or W. The order of the fields is V gene, J gene, clone size, CDR3 protein. Size is omitted from some rows. Given values are once, few, many or a class for expanded clones.

v_call: TRBV20-1; j_call: TRBJ2-6; clone_size: few; cdr3_aa: CSAWSRANVLTF
v_call: TRBV7-2; j_call: TRBJ1-1; clone_size: many; cdr3_aa: CASSSPESRNTEAFF
v_call: TRBV29-1; j_call: TRBJ2-7; clone_size: few; cdr3_aa: CSVVTSGFYEQYF
v_call: TRBV4-2; j_call: TRBJ2-5; clone_size: few; cdr3_aa: CASSQAHSGGARETQYF
v_call: TRBV30; j_call: TRBJ1-2; clone_size: NA; cdr3_aa: CAWSGQGRGYDYTF
v_call: TRBV6-1; j_call: TRBJ1-1; clone_size: NA; cdr3_aa: CASSEFGGDTETFF
v_call: TRBV13; j_call: TRBJ1-1; clone_size: NA; cdr3_aa: CASSPGQGSPEAFF
v_call: TRBV29-1; j_call: TRBJ2-1; clone_size: many; cdr3_aa: CSAEGARGEQFF
v_call: TRBV2; j_call: TRBJ2-7; clone_size: NA; cdr3_aa: CASTPTGTPYEQYF
v_call: TRBV6-6; j_call: TRBJ2-7; clone_size: NA; cdr3_aa: CASGYGDLYEQYF
v_call: TRBV5-1; j_call: TRBJ2-5; clone_size: NA; cdr3_aa: CASSLGLAMETQYF
v_call: TRBV30; j_call: TRBJ1-2; clone_size: NA; cdr3_aa: CAWSSNTNYGYTF
v_call: TRBV24-1; j_call: TRBJ1-2; clone_size: few; cdr3_aa: CATSGGATNYGYTF
v_call: TRBV20-1; j_call: TRBJ2-7; clone_size: NA; cdr3_aa: CSAPEWGGSYEQYF
v_call: TRBV10-3; j_call: TRBJ2-1; clone_size: NA; cdr3_aa: CAISKGGNEQFF
v_call: TRBV12-3/TRBV12-4; j_call: TRBJ2-3; clone_size: NA; cdr3_aa: CASTAGGGLTDTQYF
v_call: TRBV13; j_call: TRBJ2-7; clone_size: NA; cdr3_aa: CASSLATTEVEQYF
v_call: TRBV12-3/TRBV12-4; j_call: TRBJ2-7; clone_size: few; cdr3_aa: CASRDSRGRPSYEQYF
v_call: TRBV9; j_call: TRBJ2-3; clone_size: NA; cdr3_aa: CASSVESWTRNTQYF
v_call: TRBV6-6; j_call: TRBJ1-5; clone_size: few; cdr3_aa: CASSYTRSEGSNQPQHF
v_call: TRBV27; j_call: TRBJ1-2; clone_size: NA; cdr3_aa: CASRPPGGLPNYGYTF
v_call: TRBV28; j_call: TRBJ1-5; clone_size: once; cdr3_aa: CASSPRGGVGSNQPQHF
v_call: TRBV11-2; j_call: TRBJ2-5; clone_size: NA; cdr3_aa: CASSNPRPGLGGETQYF
v_call: TRBV7-3; j_call: TRBJ2-5; clone_size: NA; cdr3_aa: CASSPLSGRYETQYF
v_call: TRBV4-1; j_call: TRBJ2-1; clone_size: few; cdr3_aa: CASSQDWGAGVNEQFF